This T cell receptor beta chain was sequenced during a study of OX40 agonist ivuxolimab in advanced cancers. Sequencing was performed with immunoSEQ multiplex PCR; in TCRdb, only in-frame clones are kept and a portion is missing. The sample has roughly 30,000 clones, roughly 81% seen once. V was shortened by 5 bases and J by 6 bases, with 10 bases between the two germline ends. This CDR3 is 12 amino acids long. Germline V lookup: CDR1 GTSNPN, CDR2 SVGIG (reference sequence). Study findings and constraints: Expanded clones were, on average, more numerous among CD8+ T cells than CD4+.

The sample holds one count of this clone. Its antigen is still unknown. The sample was CD4+ or CD8+ T cells sorted from blood, taken in a trial of the OX40 agonist ivuxolimab. This sequence originates from an adult with an advanced solid tumor such as melanoma, head and neck, liver or kidney cancer. V usage is TRBV30 and J usage is TRBJ2-2, with no clear D. The CDR3 DNA follows: TGTGCCTGGGGGAAGGTGTCCGGGGAGCTGTTTTTT. Its protein is CAWGKVSGELFF.